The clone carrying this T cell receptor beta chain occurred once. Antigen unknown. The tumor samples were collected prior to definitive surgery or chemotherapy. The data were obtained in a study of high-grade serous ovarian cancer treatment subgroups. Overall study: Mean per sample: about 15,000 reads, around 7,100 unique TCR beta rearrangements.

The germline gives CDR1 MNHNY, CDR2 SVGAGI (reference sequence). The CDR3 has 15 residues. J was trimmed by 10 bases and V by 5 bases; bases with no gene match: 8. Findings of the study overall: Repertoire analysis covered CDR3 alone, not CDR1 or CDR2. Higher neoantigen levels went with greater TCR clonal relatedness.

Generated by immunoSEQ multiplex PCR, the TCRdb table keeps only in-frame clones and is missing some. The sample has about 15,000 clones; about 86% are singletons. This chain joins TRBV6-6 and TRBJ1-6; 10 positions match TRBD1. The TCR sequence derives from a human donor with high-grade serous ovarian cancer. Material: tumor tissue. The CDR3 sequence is CASSRSGTGDSPLHF. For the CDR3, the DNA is TGTGCCAGCAGTCGCTCCGGGACAGGGGACTCACCCCTCCACTTT.